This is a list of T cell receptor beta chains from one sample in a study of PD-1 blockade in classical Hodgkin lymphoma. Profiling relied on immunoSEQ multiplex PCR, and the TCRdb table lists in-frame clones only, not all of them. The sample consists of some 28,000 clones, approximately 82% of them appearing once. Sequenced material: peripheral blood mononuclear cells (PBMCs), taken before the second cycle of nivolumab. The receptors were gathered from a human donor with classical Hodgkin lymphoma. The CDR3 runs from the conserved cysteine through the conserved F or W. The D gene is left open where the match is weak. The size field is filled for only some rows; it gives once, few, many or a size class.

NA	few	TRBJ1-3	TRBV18	TGTGCCAGCTCAACAGGAAACACCATATATTTT	CASSTGNTIYF
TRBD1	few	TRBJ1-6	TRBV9	TGTGCCAGCAGCGTAGGGCAGGGGGGCTCACCCCTCCACTTT	CASSVGQGGSPLHF
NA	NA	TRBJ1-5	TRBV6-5	TGTGCCAGCAGTTACTCTCATAATCAGCCCCAGCATTTT	CASSYSHNQPQHF
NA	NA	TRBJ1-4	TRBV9	TGTGCCAGCAGCCCGAGGGTGGGAGCTAATGAAAAACTGTTTTTT	CASSPRVGANEKLFF
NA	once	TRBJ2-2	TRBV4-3	TGCGCCAGCAGCCAAGGGATGGTGGCCGGGGAGCTGTTTTTT	CASSQGMVAGELFF
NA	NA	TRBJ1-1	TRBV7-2	TGTGCCAGCAGCGCGGGCGCGAGGACTGAAGCTTTCTTT	CASSAGARTEAFF
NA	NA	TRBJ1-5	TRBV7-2	TGTGCCAGCAGCCTAGAGTTGAGCAATCAGCCCCAGCATTTT	CASSLELSNQPQHF
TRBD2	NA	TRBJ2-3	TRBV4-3	TGCGCCAGCGCCCGGGGGGATAGCGGCAGCACAGATACGCAGTATTTT	CASARGDSGSTDTQYF
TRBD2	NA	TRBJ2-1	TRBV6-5	TGTGCCAGCAGTTTACGCGGGAGGGCGAGGAACAATGAGCAGTTCTTC	CASSLRGRARNNEQFF
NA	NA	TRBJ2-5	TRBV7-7	TGTGCCAGCAGCTTAGAGGCGGCGCAAGAGACCCAGTACTTC	CASSLEAAQETQYF
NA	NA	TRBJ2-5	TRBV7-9	TGTGCCAGCAGCTTAGTCCCTCAGGGGCAAGAGACCCAGTACTTC	CASSLVPQGQETQYF
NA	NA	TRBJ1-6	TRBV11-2	TGTGCCAGCAGCTTAAAACAGGGTCGTAATTCACCCCTCCACTTT	CASSLKQGRNSPLHF
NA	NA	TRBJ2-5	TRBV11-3	TGTGCCAGCAGCTTAGGGGCGGCGGAGACCCAGTACTTC	CASSLGAAETQYF
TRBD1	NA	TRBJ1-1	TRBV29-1	TGCAGCGTTGAAGGGGGACAGGGAAACGCTGAAGCTTTCTTT	CSVEGGQGNAEAFF
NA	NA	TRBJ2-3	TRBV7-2	TGTGCCAGCAGCTTAGTAGGCGGGTGGGGGAGCAACACAGATACGCAGTATTTT	CASSLVGGWGSNTDTQYF
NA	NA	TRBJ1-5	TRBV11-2	TGTGCCAGCAGCCCAAGATCGGGGGTTAGCAATCAGCCCCAGCATTTT	CASSPRSGVSNQPQHF
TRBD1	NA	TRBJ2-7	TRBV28	TGTGCCAGCAGTTTAGGTGGGACAGGGGCCTACGAGCAGTACTTC	CASSLGGTGAYEQYF
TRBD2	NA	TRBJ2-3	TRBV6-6	TGTGCCAGCTCAGGGGCGGGAGGGCCAGATACGCAGTATTTT	CASSGAGGPDTQYF
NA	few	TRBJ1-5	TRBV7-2	TGTGCCAGCAGCTTAGAGCTTAGCAATCAGCCCCAGCATTTT	CASSLELSNQPQHF
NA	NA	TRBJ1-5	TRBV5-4	TGTGCCAGCAGCTTGGATGGGGAGAGCAATCAGCCCCAGCATTTT	CASSLDGESNQPQHF
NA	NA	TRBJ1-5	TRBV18	TGTGCCAGCTCCCCCAGAGAGGCCAATCAGCCCCAGCATTTT	CASSPREANQPQHF
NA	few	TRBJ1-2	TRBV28	TGTGCCAGCAGTGAGCCGACAAGCGCTTTCCCTAACTATGGCTACACCTTC	CASSEPTSAFPNYGYTF
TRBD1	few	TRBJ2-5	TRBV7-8	TGTGCCAGCAGCCCCACAGGGGCCTCCGAAGAGACCCAGTACTTC	CASSPTGASEETQYF
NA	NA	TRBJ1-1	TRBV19	TGTGCCAGTAGTATAGGGGGACACCAGAACACTGAAGCTTTCTTT	CASSIGGHQNTEAFF
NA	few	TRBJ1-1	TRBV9	TGTGCCAGCAGCGTAGTTGGGGGGACCCCTTTCTTT	CASSVVGGTPFF
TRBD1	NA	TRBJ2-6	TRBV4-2	TGTGCCAGCAGCCAAGATGCTGGACAGGCGATTCTCTGGGCCAACGTCCTGACTTTC	CASSQDAGQAILWANVLTF
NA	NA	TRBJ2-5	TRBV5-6	TGTGCCAGCAGCTTCTCGGGCAGACCGGAGACCCAGTACTTC	CASSFSGRPETQYF
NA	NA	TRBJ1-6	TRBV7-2	TGTGCCAGCAGCTTAGATGGCAGGGAAAATTCACCCCTCCACTTT	CASSLDGRENSPLHF
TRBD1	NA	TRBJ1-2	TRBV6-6	TGTGCCAGCAGTTACGAAGTCAGGGGGGCTTCTGGCTACACCTTC	CASSYEVRGASGYTF
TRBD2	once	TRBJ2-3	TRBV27	TGTGCCAGCAGTTTCCGACTAGCGGGAGGAATTGGGACAGATACGCAGTATTTT	CASSFRLAGGIGTDTQYF
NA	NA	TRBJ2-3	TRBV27	TGTGCCAGCAGTTTATCAGGGGGGGCAACAGATACGCAGTATTTT	CASSLSGGATDTQYF
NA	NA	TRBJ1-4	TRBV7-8	TGTGCCAGCAGCTTAGGGGCGGCCTGGGCGGAAAAACTGTTTTTT	CASSLGAAWAEKLFF
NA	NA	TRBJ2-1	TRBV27	TGTGCCAGCAGTTCCCTTACAGGGCCCCACTCCTACAATGAGCAGTTCTTC	CASSSLTGPHSYNEQFF
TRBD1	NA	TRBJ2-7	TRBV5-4	TGTGCCAGCAGCTCCCCGGGACAGGGGTACGAGCAGTACTTC	CASSSPGQGYEQYF
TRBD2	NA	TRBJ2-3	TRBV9	TGTGCCAGCAGCGTACGCGGGGGGGCATACACAGATACGCAGTATTTT	CASSVRGGAYTDTQYF
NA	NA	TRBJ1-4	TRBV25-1	TGTGCCAGCACTAGGGGCGGCACTAATGAAAAACTGTTTTTT	CASTRGGTNEKLFF
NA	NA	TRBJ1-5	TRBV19	TGTGCCAGTGGCAACAGGTACAATCAGCCCCAGCATTTT	CASGNRYNQPQHF
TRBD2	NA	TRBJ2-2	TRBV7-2	TGTGCCAGCAGCTTTGGGCTAGCGGGCGCGAACACCGGGGAGCTGTTTTTT	CASSFGLAGANTGELFF
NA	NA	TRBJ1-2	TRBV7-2	TGTGCCAGCAGCTTAGAGCCGGGCAGGGACTATGGCTACACCTTC	CASSLEPGRDYGYTF
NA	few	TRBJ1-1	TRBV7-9	TGTGCCAGCAGCTTATCGCAGGGGTGGACTGAAGCTTTCTTT	CASSLSQGWTEAFF
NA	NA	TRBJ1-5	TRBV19	TGTGCCAGTAGTATTCGGCGCGGCGCACTAAATCCGCCCCAGCATTTT	CASSIRRGALNPPQHF
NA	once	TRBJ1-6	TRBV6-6	TGTGCCAGCACCAGGGATTCCTATAATTCACCCCTCCACTTT	CASTRDSYNSPLHF
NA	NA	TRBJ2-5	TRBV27	TGTGCCAGCAGTTCAACGGGACTCATCGAGACCCAGTACTTC	CASSSTGLIETQYF
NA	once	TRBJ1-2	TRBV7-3	TGTGCCAGCAGCCCCCGCAAACCGGGACAAACATCGGTTGGCTACACCTTC	CASSPRKPGQTSVGYTF
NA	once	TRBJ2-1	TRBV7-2	TGTGCCAGCAGCTTAGTCAGGATCTACAGGGCCCCCGGTGAGCAGTTCTTC	CASSLVRIYRAPGEQFF
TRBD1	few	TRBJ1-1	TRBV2	TGTGCCAGCAGGACAGGGACGTACACTGAAGCTTTCTTT	CASRTGTYTEAFF
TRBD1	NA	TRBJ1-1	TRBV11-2	TGTGCCAGCAGCTTGACAGGGGGAGTCGGCACTGAAGCTTTCTTT	CASSLTGGVGTEAFF
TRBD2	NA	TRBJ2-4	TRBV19	TGTGCCAGTACGTCTTCGGGGGGAGACATTCAGTACTTC	CASTSSGGDIQYF
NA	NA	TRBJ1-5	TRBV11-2	TGTGCCAGCAGCTTAACTCAAAGGGACACATATAGCAATCAGCCCCAGCATTTT	CASSLTQRDTYSNQPQHF
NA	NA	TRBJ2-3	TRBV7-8	TGTGCCAGCAGCTGGAGGGGGGGCACTGGCACAGATACGCAGTATTTT	CASSWRGGTGTDTQYF
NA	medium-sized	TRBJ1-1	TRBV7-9	TGTGCCAGCAGCCAAACGGACAGTATGAACACTGAAGCTTTCTTT	CASSQTDSMNTEAFF
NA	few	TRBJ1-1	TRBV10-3	TGTGCCATCAGTGACGTGGCTGAAGCTTTCTTT	CAISDVAEAFF
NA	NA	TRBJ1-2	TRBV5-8	TGTGCCAGCAGCCCGGGACCATCCTACGGCTACACCTTC	CASSPGPSYGYTF